The clone carrying this T cell receptor (beta chain) was counted a few times. What it recognizes is unknown. V lost 2 bases and J lost 6, with 17 bases in between. The CDR3 has 15 amino acids. Germline V gene sequence: CDR1 GTSNPN, CDR2 SVGIG (reference sequence). One entry per CDR3 protein results from TCRdb running MiXCR on the reads. The data hold about 480,000 distinct CDR3 sequences, with about 33% observed a single time. The data are from a study of T cell repertoires in cytomegalovirus infection. Study in general: Alongside well-studied HLA-B-restricted CMV epitopes, recently identified HLA-C-restricted CMV epitopes were also used. Study outcomes and limitations: The ex vivo response showed dominance by HLA-C-restricted CMV-specific TCR beta clonotypes.

The V and J genes are TRBV30 and TRBJ2-1; the D call may be TRBD1 or TRBD2 (5 bases each). The sequences come from cultured PBMCs, collected from culture after CMV antigen stimulation. The receptor comes from a human donor in good health (CMV status not recorded). Some clones in this sample may be carry-over from other donors' samples. The CDR3 DNA follows: TGTGCCTGGAGTAAGAGACAGCGTGCGGGCAATGAGCAGTTCTTC. Encoded protein: CAWSKRQRAGNEQFF.